The sequence of this TCR beta chain was determined in a study of blood T cells in healthy people across ages. Looking at the study overall: Capturing about one barcoded beta molecule per two T cells was achieved by template switching. Whole-study findings and limits: One million T cells yielded diversity estimates that were considered underestimates. More naive CD4+ cells and higher diversity marked long-lived donors relative to aged donors.

Next came a second PCR, run for about 7 to 11 cycles, which used a sample-barcoded 5' primer along with a J-beta primer mix. With 12 random nucleotides, a template-switch adaptor tagged each individual cDNA molecule. TCRdb used MiXCR to reprocess the 5' RACE reads, holding one entry per CDR3 protein. The table lists hundreds of thousands of distinct CDR3 sequences, around 68% of them singletons. On this clonotype itself: Its cognate antigen is unknown.

There are 16 residues in the CDR3. Trimming took 5 bases from V and 3 from J; bases not matched to a gene: 11. Germline CDR1 is LNHNV and CDR2 is YYDKDF (reference sequence). This sequence joins TRBV15 and TRBJ2-7; 9 bases match TRBD1. The sample taken for sequencing was blood. The clonotype comes from a young man in good health. In DNA form, the CDR3 reads TGTGCCACCAGCTTTTCCGACAGGGGGGTAAACTACGAGCAGTACTTC. As protein: CATSFSDRGVNYEQYF.